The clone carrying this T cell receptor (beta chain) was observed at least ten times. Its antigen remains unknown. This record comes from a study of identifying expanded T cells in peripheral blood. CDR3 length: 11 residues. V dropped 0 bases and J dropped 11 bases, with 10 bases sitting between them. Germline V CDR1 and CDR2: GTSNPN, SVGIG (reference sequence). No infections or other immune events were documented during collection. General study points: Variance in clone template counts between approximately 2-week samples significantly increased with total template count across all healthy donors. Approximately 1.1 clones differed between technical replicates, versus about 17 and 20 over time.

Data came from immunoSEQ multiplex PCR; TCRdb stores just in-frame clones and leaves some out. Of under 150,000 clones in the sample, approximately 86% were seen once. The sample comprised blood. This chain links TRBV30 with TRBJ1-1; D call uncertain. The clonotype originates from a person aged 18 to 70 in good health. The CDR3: CAWSVSLRAFF. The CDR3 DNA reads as TGTGCCTGGAGTGTGTCTTTAAGGGCTTTCTTT.